This T cell receptor (beta chain) was captured by sequencing in a study of blood T cell repertoires in COVID-19 (dated by TCRdb to the early 2020s). Study-wide context: Collaborator samples came from the United States, Italy and Spain and covered acute and convalescent phases of COVID-19. Nearly every sample came with metadata listing a de-identified subject ID, COVID-19 status, age in years and sex. The material from the prospective study consisted of cDNA or gDNA derived from T cells, B-cell-depleted T cells, or PBMCs. Samples were obtained from the ongoing ImmuneRACE study (first 160 participants) and from 1,254 subjects provided by 6 global collaborators. HLA class I and class II types, where available, came from metadata supplied by the sample provider rather than from assay-based typing. The dataset comprised deeply sampled blood TCRbeta repertoires from subjects exposed to, actively infected with, or recovered from COVID-19. The repertoires were released in a freely available public database meant as a resource for research on the immune response to SARS-CoV-2. Beyond this particular receptor, the publication reports: The amount of clinical and demographic metadata varied by source and participant and was provided uncurated.

The germline V gene yields SNHLY for CDR1 and FYNNEI for CDR2. V trim: 6 bases; J trim: 7 bases; unmatched bases: 8. Counted from cysteine to phenylalanine, this CDR3 has 14 amino acids. Of all the DNA, just the CDR3 is kept, 42 bases in frame from base 1. Whole blood was collected in K2EDTA tubes by collaborating institutions according to the institutions' own protocols. For TCRbeta analysis, collaborators shipped samples in one of three forms: frozen whole blood, isolated PBMCs, or DNA extracted from either of those sample types. As for this clone: The antigen this receptor binds is unknown. No base qualities exist here, and no much larger clone lies one base off it.

TCRbeta CDR3 regions were amplified from genomic DNA using the immunoSEQ Assay, a bias-controlled multiplex PCR. On the authors' methods: Within the assay, amplification of reference gene primers was used to estimate how many nucleated cells each sample contained. Sequence reads were collapsed and filtered to measure the absolute abundance of every unique TCRbeta CDR3 rearrangement. For each sample, productive Simpson clonality was calculated by taking the square root of Simpson's diversity index across productive rearrangements. As stored in TCRdb, this immuneACCESS dataset retains in-frame rearrangements with V and J assigned. A fraction of the clones does not appear; measured against another copy, unresolved V genes explain less than half of the discrepancy, and the remainder lacks a known reason. The DNA gave D and trimming, while V, J and clone size come from that table. This sample holds some 48,000 clones; roughly 87% were observed only once. The biggest ten clones account for around 25% of the sample.

Sample: peripheral blood. The TCR originated in an elderly woman in a cohort sampled during active or convalescent COVID-19. The chain is made from TRBV2 and TRBJ1-4; 7 central nucleotides agree with TRBD1. Here the CDR3 is given as CASRTATGSEKLFF. In nucleotides, the sequence is TGTGCCAGCAGGACCGCGACAGGGTCTGAAAAACTGTTTTTT. Beyond the CDR3, the reference TRBV2 and TRBJ1-4 genes provide the residues; the full variable domain reads: EPEVTQTPSHQVTQMGQEVILRCVPISNHLYFYWYRQILGQKVEFLVSFYNNEISEKSEIFDDQFSVERPDGSNFTLKIRSTKLEDSAMYFCASRTATGSEKLFFGSGTQLSVL.